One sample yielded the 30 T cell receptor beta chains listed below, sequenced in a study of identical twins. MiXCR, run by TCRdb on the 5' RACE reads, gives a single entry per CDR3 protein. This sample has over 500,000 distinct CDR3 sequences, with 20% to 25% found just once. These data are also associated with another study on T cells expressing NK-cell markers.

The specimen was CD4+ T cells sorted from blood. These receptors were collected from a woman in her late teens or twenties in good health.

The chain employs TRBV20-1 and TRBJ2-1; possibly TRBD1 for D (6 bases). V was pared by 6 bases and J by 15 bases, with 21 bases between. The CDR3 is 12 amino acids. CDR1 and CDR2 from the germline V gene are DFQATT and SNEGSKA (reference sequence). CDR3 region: CSAWSGDPSWFF. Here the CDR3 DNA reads TGCAGTGCGTGGTCAGGGGATCCATCGTGGTTCTTC.

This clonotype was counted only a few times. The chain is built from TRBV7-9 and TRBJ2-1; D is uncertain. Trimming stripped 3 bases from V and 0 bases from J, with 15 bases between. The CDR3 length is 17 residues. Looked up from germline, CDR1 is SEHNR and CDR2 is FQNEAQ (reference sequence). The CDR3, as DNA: TGTGCCAGCAGCTTGCCAGGAGATCCTCGCTCCTACAATGAGCAGTTCTTC. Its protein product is CASSLPGDPRSYNEQFF.

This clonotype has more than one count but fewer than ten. The CDR3 region is CASSLATSAYEQYF. The DNA of the CDR3 is TGCGCCAGCAGCTTGGCGACTAGCGCGTACGAGCAGTACTTC. The J gene is TRBJ2-7, the V gene TRBV5-1; TRBD2 agrees at 8 bases. V was clipped by 0 bases and J by 4 bases; unmatched bases: 3. The length of the CDR3 is 14 residues. Per germline, CDR1 SGHRS and CDR2 YFSETQ. The full variable domain, completed using reference TRBV5-1 and TRBJ2-7, is KAGVTQTPRYLIKTRGQQVTLSCSPISGHRSVSWYQQTPGQGLQFLFEYFSETQRNKGNFPGRFSGRQFSNSRSEMNVSTLELGDSALYLCASSLATSAYEQYFGPGTRLTVT.

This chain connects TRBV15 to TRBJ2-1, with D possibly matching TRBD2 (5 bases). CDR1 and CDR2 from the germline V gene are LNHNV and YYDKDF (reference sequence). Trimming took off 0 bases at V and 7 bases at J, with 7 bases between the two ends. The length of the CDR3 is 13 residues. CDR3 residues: CATSRDWRNEQFF. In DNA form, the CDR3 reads TGTGCCACCAGCAGAGATTGGAGGAATGAGCAGTTCTTC.

The CDR3 coding sequence is TGCAGTGCTAGAGCCGGCGGGGCTAGCGGGAGTACGTATTTT. Translated: CSARAGGASGSTYF. V and J are TRBV20-1 and TRBJ2-3, with 10 bases lining up with TRBD2. CDR1 and CDR2 from the germline V gene are DFQATT and SNEGSKA (reference sequence). V gave up 1 base and J gave up 14 bases; unmatched junction bases: 12. The CDR3 extends over 14 amino acids.

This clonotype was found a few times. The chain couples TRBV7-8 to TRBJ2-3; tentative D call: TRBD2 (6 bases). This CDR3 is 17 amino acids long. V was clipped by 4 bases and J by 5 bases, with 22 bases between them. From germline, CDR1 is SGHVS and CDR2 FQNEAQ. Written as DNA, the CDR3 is TGTGCCAGCAGCTACGCTCGCGGGGCGGCCTGGGGAGATACGCAGTATTTT. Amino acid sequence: CASSYARGAAWGDTQYF. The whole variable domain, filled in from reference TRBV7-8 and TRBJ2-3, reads GAGVSQSPRYKVAKRGQDVALRCDPISGHVSLFWYQQALGQGPEFLTYFQNEAQLDKSGLPSDRFFAERPEGSVSTLKIQRTQQEDSAVYLCASSYARGAAWGDTQYFGPGTRLTVL.

The CDR3 bases are TGTGCCAGCAGCTTAATGCGGGCGGGGGCCACAGATACGCAGTATTTT. Translated, it gives CASSLMRAGATDTQYF. The rearrangement joins TRBV7-2 to TRBJ2-3; tentatively, D is TRBD2 (7 bases). The CDR3 runs to 16 residues. Germline CDR1 is SGHTA and CDR2 is FQGNSA. Trimming stripped 2 bases from V and 2 bases from J, with 14 bases between.

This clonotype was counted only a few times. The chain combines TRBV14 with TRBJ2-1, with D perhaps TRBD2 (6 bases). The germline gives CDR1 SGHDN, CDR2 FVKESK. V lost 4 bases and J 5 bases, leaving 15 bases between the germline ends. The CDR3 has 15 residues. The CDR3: CASSPPGTVHNEQFF. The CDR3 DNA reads TGTGCCAGCAGCCCGCCGGGGACTGTACACAATGAGCAGTTCTTC.

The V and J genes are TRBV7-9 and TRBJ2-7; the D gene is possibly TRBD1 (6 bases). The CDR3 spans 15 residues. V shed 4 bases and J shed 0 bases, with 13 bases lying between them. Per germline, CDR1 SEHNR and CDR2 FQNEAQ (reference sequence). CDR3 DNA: TGTGCCAGCAGCTCTCGACAGGCTCCCTCCTACGAGCAGTACTTC. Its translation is CASSSRQAPSYEQYF. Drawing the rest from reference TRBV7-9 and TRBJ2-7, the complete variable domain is DTGVSQNPRHKITKRGQNVTFRCDPISEHNRLYWYRQTLGQGPEFLTYFQNEAQLEKSRLLSDRFSAERPKGSFSTLEIQRTEQGDSAMYLCASSSRQAPSYEQYFGPGTRLTVT.

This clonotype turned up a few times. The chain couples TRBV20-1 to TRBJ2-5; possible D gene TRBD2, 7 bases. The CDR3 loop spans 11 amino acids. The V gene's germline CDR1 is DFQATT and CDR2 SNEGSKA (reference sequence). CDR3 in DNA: TGCAGCCAGGGGAGGGAAGAGACCCAGTACTTC. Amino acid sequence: CSQGREETQYF.

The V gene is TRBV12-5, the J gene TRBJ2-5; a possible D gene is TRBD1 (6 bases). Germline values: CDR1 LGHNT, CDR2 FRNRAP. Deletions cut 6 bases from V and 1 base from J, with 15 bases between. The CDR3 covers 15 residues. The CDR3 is CASGSGTTFQETQYF. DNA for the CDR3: TGTGCTAGTGGCTCCGGGACAACCTTCCAAGAGACCCAGTACTTC. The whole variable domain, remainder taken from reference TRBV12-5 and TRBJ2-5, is DARVTQTPRHKVTEMGQEVTMRCQPILGHNTVFWYRQTMMQGLELLAYFRNRAPLDDSGMPKDRFSAEMPDATLATLKIQPSEPRDSAVYFCASGSGTTFQETQYFGPGTRLLVL.

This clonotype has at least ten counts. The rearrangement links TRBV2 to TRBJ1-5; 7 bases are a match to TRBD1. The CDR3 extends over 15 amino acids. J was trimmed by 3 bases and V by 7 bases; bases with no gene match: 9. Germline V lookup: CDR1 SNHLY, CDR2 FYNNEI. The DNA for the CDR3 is TGTGCCAGCACCCCGGGGACAGCTTACAATCAGCCCCAGCATTTT. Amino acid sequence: CASTPGTAYNQPQHF.

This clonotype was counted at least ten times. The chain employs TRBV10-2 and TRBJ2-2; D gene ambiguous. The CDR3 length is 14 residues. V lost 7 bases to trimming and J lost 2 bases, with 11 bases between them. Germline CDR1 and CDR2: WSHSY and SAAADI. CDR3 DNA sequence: TGCGCCAGCAAACCGCGTACTAACACCGGGGAGCTGTTTTTT. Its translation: CASKPRTNTGELFF.

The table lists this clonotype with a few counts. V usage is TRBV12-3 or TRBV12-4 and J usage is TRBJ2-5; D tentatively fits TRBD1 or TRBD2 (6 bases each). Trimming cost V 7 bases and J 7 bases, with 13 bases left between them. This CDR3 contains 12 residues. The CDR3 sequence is CASNLKGGTQYF. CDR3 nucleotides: TGTGCCAGCAACCTCAAGGGGGGGACCCAGTACTTC.

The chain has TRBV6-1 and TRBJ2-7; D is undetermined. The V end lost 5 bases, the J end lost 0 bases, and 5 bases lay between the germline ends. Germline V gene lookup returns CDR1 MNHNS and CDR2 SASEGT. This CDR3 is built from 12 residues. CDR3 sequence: CASSLHSYEQYF. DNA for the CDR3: TGTGCCAGCAGTCTACACTCCTACGAGCAGTACTTC.

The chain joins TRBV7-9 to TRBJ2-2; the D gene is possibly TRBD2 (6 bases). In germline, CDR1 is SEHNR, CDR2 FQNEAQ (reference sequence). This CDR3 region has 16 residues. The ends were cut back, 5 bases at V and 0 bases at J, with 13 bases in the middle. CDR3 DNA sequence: TGTGCCAGCAGCCCCAAGACGGGAGCGAACACCGGGGAGCTGTTTTTT. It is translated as CASSPKTGANTGELFF.

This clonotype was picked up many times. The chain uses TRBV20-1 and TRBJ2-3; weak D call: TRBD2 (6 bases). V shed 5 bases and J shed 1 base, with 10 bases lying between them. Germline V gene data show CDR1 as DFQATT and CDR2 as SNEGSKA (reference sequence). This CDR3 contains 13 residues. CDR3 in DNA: TGCAGTGCTCCTAGCGCCGGCACAGATACGCAGTATTTT. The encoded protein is CSAPSAGTDTQYF.

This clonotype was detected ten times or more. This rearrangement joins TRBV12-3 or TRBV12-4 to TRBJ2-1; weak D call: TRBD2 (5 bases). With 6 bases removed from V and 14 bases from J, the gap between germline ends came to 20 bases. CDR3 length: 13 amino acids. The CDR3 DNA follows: TGTGCCAGCAGCCCTCCGGACGGGGTAGTTAAGTTCTTC. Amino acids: CASSPPDGVVKFF.

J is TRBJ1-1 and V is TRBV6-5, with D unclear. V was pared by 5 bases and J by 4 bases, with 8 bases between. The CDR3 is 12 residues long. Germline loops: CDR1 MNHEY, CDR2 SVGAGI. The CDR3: CASSKPGTEAFF. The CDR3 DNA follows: TGTGCCAGCAGTAAACCGGGCACTGAAGCTTTCTTT.

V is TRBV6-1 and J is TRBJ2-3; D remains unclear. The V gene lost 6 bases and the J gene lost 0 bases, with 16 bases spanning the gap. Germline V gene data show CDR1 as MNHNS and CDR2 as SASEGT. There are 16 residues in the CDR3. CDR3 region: CASSRKRTTSTDTQYF. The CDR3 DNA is TGTGCCAGCAGCCGTAAGCGCACCACTAGCACAGATACGCAGTATTTT.

The DNA for the CDR3 is TGTGCCAGCAGTAACATCCCCCGGACTAGCGGGAGTCCTTCTGATGAGCAGTTCTTC. Protein: CASSNIPRTSGSPSDEQFF. The chain is built from TRBV6-2 or TRBV6-3 and TRBJ2-1; 13 bases fit TRBD2. The CDR3 consists of 19 residues. The V gene end was trimmed by 5 bases and the J gene end by 8 bases; junction bases not matched to a gene: 18. Germline loops: CDR1 MNHEY, CDR2 SVGEGT.

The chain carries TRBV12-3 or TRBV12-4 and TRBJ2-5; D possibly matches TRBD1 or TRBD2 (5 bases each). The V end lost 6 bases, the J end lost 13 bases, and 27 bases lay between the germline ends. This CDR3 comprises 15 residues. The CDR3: CASSFYRGRSLNPYF. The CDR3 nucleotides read TGTGCCAGCAGCTTTTATAGGGGACGCTCACTAAATCCGTACTTC.

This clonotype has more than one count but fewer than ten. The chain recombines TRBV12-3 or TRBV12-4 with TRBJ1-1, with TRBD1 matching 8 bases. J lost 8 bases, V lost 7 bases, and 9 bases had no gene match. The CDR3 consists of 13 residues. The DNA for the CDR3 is TGTGCCAGCACCCCAGACAGGGGAGGAGAAGCTTTCTTT. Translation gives CASTPDRGGEAFF.

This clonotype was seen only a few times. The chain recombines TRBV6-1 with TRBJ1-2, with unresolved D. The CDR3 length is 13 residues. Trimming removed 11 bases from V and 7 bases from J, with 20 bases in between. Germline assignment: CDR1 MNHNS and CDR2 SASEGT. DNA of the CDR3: TGTGCCGGAGGCTATGTGGTCAGCGGTGGCTACACCTTC. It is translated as CAGGYVVSGGYTF.

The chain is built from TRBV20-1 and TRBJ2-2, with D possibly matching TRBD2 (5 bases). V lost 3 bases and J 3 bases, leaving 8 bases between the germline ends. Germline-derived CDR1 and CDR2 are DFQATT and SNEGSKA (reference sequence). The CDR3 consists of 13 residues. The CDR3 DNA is TGCAGTGCTAGCAGGACTTACACCGGGGAGCTGTTTTTT. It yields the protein CSASRTYTGELFF.

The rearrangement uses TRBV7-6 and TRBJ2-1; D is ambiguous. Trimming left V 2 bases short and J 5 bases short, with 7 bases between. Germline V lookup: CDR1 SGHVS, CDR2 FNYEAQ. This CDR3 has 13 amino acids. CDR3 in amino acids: CASSLNLNNEQFF. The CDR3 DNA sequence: TGTGCCAGCAGCTTAAACTTAAACAATGAGCAGTTCTTC.

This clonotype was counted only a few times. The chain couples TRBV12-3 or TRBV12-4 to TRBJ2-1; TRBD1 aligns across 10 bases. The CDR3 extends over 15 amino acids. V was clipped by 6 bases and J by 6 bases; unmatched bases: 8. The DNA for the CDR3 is TGTGCCAGCAGCCAGACAGGGGGCGCGATCAATGAGCAGTTCTTC. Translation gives CASSQTGGAINEQFF.

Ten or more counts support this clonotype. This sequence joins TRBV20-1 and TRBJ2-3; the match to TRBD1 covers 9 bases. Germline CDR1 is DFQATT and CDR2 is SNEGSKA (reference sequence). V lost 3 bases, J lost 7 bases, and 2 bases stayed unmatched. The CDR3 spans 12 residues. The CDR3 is CSASDRGYTQYF. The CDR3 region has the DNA TGCAGTGCTAGTGACAGGGGGTATACGCAGTATTTT.

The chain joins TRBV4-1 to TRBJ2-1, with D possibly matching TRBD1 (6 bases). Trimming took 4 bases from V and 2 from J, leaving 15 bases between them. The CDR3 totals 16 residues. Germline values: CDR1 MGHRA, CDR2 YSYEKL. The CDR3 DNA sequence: TGCGCCAGCAGCCTTAGGTGGGACACTGCCTACAATGAGCAGTTCTTC. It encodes CASSLRWDTAYNEQFF.

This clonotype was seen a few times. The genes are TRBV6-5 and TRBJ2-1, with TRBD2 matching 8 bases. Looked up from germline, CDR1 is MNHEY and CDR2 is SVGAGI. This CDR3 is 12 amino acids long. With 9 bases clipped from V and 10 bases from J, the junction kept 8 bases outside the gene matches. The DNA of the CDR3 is TGTGCCAGTAAAGCGGGGGTACGGGAGCAGTTCTTC. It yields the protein CASKAGVREQFF.